This T cell receptor (beta chain) comes out of a study of blood T cell repertoires in COVID-19. At the level of the study: Sample material is recorded as cDNA or gDNA derived from T cells, B-cell-depleted T cells, or PBMCs.

For this clone: One end of the junction does not line up with germline, which may come from a read error.

In the source study's methods: Cell counts per sample came from amplifying reference gene primers. Assay: immunoSEQ multiplex PCR; the TCRdb copy retains only in-frame clones and omits some. The V and J calls and the clone size are those of that table, but D and trimming were determined from the DNA. The table includes more than 95,000 clones, approximately 87% detected once. This CDR3 region has 12 residues. The germline gives CDR1 SGHDN, CDR2 FVKESK. The TCR comes from a man over 45 with acute or convalescent COVID-19. Sequencing was carried out using peripheral blood. The V and J genes are TRBV14 and TRBJ2-7, with 7 nucleotides matching TRBD1. CDR3 DNA sequence: TGTGCCAGCAGCCAAGCGTACGAGGGACAGAAATTC. As protein: CASSQAYEGQKF.